The sequence of this T cell receptor beta chain was determined in a study of T cell responses to AZD1222 COVID-19 vaccine. Study outcomes and limitations: The sample set comprised mostly white British donors with more females, and clonal diversity was possibly underestimated. A rise in Spike-specific TCR breadth and depth followed two AZD1222 doses.

Sequenced by immunoSEQ multiplex PCR; TCRdb stores in-frame clones only, minus some. The table has about 150,000 clones, roughly 90% seen once. CDR3 length equals 17 residues. V was shortened by 3 bases and J by 4 bases, with 21 bases between the two germline ends. From germline, CDR1 is ENHRY and CDR2 SYGVKD. Worth noting for this clone: Its antigen is currently unknown.

The chain is built from TRBV10-3 and TRBJ1-2; a possible D gene is TRBD1 (5 bases). Source: peripheral blood, taken on day 0 of AZD1222 vaccination. This receptor was obtained from an adult in good health. The CDR3 DNA reads as TGTGCCATCAGTGACCCCAAAGGGCGGGGCCCACTCTATGGCTACACCTTC. This codes for CAISDPKGRGPLYGYTF.